In its sample, the clone carrying this T cell receptor (beta chain) was seen once. The time point was: after dendritic cell vaccination, including at tumor progression/relapse. No glioblastoma patient carried an isocitrate dehydrogenase mutation. The immunoSEQ assay amplified TCRB CDR3 from up to roughly 2 ug DNA. The primer mix had 60 V beta and 13 J beta primers. Sequencing used immunoSEQ multiplex PCR; TCRdb keeps in-frame clones, though not all of them. Of 80,000 to 100,000 clones listed, 65% to 85% were seen once; the top ten hold approximately 5.5%. This specimen belongs to a study of glioma-infiltrating T cells after dendritic cell vaccination. Study at large: Samples are from glioblastoma patients in Phase I and II dendritic cell vaccine trials.

Germline CDR1 reads MGHRA; CDR2 reads YSYEKL. The CDR3 spans 15 residues. V gave up 0 bases and J gave up 4 bases; unmatched junction bases: 2. The source material was blood, sampled after dendritic cell vaccination. The rearrangement joins TRBV4-1 to TRBJ2-3, with 9 positions matching TRBD1. The TCR comes from a human donor with glioblastoma. The CDR3 protein is CASSQDRDRADTQYF. In DNA form, the CDR3 reads TGCGCCAGCAGCCAAGACCGGGACAGGGCAGATACGCAGTATTTT.